A selection of T cell receptor beta chains follows, all from one sample in a study of blood T cell repertoires in COVID-19. The method was immunoSEQ multiplex PCR; TCRdb's version includes in-frame clones alone and lacks a portion of them. This sample has about 300,000 clones, with around nine tenths found just once. The material sequenced was peripheral blood. All receptors come from a woman aged 30 to 39 with COVID-19, enrolled during active disease. CDR3s include the opening cysteine and the closing phenylalanine or tryptophan. Clone size is given for some rows only: seen once, a few or many times, or a class if the clone is expanded.

clone size,V gene,J gene,CDR3 protein
NA,TRBV6-5,TRBJ2-3,CASSPRDTQYF
NA,TRBV5-1,TRBJ2-2,CASTDGGVTGELFF
NA,TRBV5-1,TRBJ1-1,CASSLVGQGNTEAFF
NA,TRBV27,TRBJ1-1,CASSAPGQGVAEAFF
NA,TRBV5-4,TRBJ2-2,CASTSGGIGELFF
NA,TRBV2,TRBJ1-1,CASSVELNTEAFF
NA,TRBV27,TRBJ1-3,CASSLSRTSGNTIYF
NA,TRBV27,TRBJ1-5,CASGQVPQHF
few,TRBV2,TRBJ1-6,CASSEARGRSPLHF
NA,TRBV28,TRBJ2-2,CAHRGGQGNTGELFF
NA,TRBV18,TRBJ1-1,CASSPPRDRLNTEAFF
NA,TRBV30,TRBJ1-2,CAWRADRVDYGYTF
NA,TRBV9,TRBJ2-2,CASSEGGGLTGELFF
once,TRBV6-5,TRBJ1-3,CASGTEAGNTIYF
NA,TRBV19,TRBJ2-1,CASSAKGAPEQFF
NA,TRBV4-1,TRBJ1-2,CASSQGGPANYGYTF
NA,TRBV19,TRBJ1-2,CASSRGDGYTF
NA,TRBV2,TRBJ1-1,CASNFPKGVIAEAFF
NA,TRBV21-1,TRBJ1-6,CASSKDISDRGNSYNSPLHF
NA,TRBV13,TRBJ1-4,CASRRTATNEKLFF
NA,TRBV27,TRBJ1-1,CASSLSRRTEAFF
few,TRBV18,TRBJ1-5,CASSPGAGDQPQHF
NA,TRBV5-1,TRBJ2-1,CASRQGYNEQFF
NA,TRBV10-2,TRBJ1-1,CASSVEPTYTEAFF
few,TRBV3-1/TRBV3-2,TRBJ1-3,CASSPKTGDGNTIYF
NA,TRBV12-3/TRBV12-4,TRBJ1-2,CASSFRGLYGYTF
once,TRBV11-2,TRBJ2-5,CASSRGGIGSETQYF
NA,TRBV14,TRBJ1-2,CASSQAWTGPYGYTF
NA,TRBV27,TRBJ1-5,CASRSGTGRNQPQHF
NA,TRBV21-1,TRBJ1-3,CASSQGRRSDTIYF
once,TRBV11-2,TRBJ1-2,CASRQTGIYGYTF
NA,TRBV20-1,TRBJ1-6,CSAGGEGLNSPLHF